The entry below gives a single TCR beta chain sequence along with its context. The antigen is not known. One junction end disagrees with the germline gene, perhaps due to a read error. Germline lookup yields CDR1 SSHAT and CDR2 FNYEAQ (reference sequence). The CDR3 spans 15 residues. They ran version v3.0 of the immunoSEQ assay at survey level. Measured with immunoSEQ multiplex PCR; TCRdb has only the in-frame clones, and not every one. The data contain around 37,000 clones, 85% of them seen just once; the ten biggest clones take up around 4.4%. These data belong to a study of long-term antiretroviral therapy in people with HIV. Study-wide points: Diversity measured after ART increased yet remained under transplant donor controls. CDR3 lengths in HIV samples spanned a narrower range than controls.

J is TRBJ2-1 and V is TRBV7-7; D unclear. The source was unsorted PBMCs, collected about 3.3 years after starting antiretroviral therapy. The receptor was derived from a young man with HIV. The CDR3 DNA sequence: TGTGCTAGCAGTCCGGATCACAGCTCCTACAATGAGCAGTTCTTC. This codes for CASSPDHSSYNEQFF.